This T cell receptor (beta chain) comes out of a study of response to subunit inactivated influenza vaccine. Study-wide points: Authors suggested each seasonal flu vaccination may recruit only limited numbers of new T cells.

After removal of 4 bases from V and 5 bases from J, the junction contained 12 bases not matched to a gene. Looked up from germline, CDR1 is SGDLS and CDR2 is YYNGEE. This CDR3 has 16 amino acids. TCRdb re-called the RT-PCR reads through MiXCR, storing one row per CDR3 protein. The sample contains about 800,000 distinct CDR3 sequences, roughly 20% of which appear only once. This clonotype came up a few times. What it binds is not known. This receptor was taken from a man in his fifties who received an inactivated influenza vaccine. The sample in question was PBMCs from blood, obtained 4 to 6 days after vaccination. This chain connects TRBV9 to TRBJ2-1; TRBD1 agrees at 7 bases. For the CDR3, the DNA is TGTGCCAGCAGCCTAACGACAGGGACAGCTCACAATGAGCAGTTCTTC. Translating gives CASSLTTGTAHNEQFF.